Described below is a single TCR beta chain sequence and its context. The clone's antigen remains unknown. Per-base qualities were not stored, and no clone one base away is much larger. Collaborating institutions collected whole blood in K2EDTA tubes following their own protocols. For TCRbeta analysis, collaborator samples were shipped as frozen whole blood, as isolated PBMCs, or as DNA extracted from either sample type. The data stem from a study of blood T cell repertoires in COVID-19 (dated by TCRdb to the early 2020s). A note on the overall study: Collaborator samples came from the United States, Italy and Spain and covered acute and convalescent phases of COVID-19. The prospective study material was composed of cDNA or gDNA derived from T cells, B-cell-depleted T cells, or PBMCs. Subjects who had been exposed to COVID-19, were actively infected with it, or had recovered from it provided the deeply sampled blood TCRbeta repertoires that made up the dataset. The repertoires were made available in a free public database intended to serve as a resource for research on the immune response to SARS-CoV-2. The samples were drawn from the first 160 participants of the ongoing ImmuneRACE study and from 1,254 subjects provided by 6 global collaborators. Nearly every sample came with metadata listing a de-identified subject ID, COVID-19 status, age in years and sex. HLA class I and class II types, where available, came from metadata supplied by the sample provider rather than from assay-based typing. Broad study findings and their caveats: Clinical and demographic metadata were provided uncurated, with the amount varying by source and participant.

The CDR3 spans 16 residues, from the cysteine through the phenylalanine. The only DNA kept is the CDR3, 48 bases in frame from the first base. V and J lose 5 bases and 2 bases, and a span of 13 bases separates them. The germline V gene specifies SGHTA as CDR1 and FQGNSA as CDR2. The immunoSEQ Assay, a bias-controlled multiplex PCR, was used to amplify TCRbeta CDR3 regions from genomic DNA. In the original analysis: Nucleated cell counts per sample were estimated from amplification of reference gene primers within the assay. Sequence reads were collapsed and filtered to measure the absolute abundance of every unique TCRbeta CDR3 rearrangement. Productive Simpson clonality was computed per sample as the square root of Simpson's diversity index over productive rearrangements. As stored in TCRdb, this immuneACCESS dataset retains in-frame rearrangements with V and J assigned. A fraction of the clones does not appear; measured against another copy, unresolved V genes explain less than half of the discrepancy, and the remainder lacks a known reason. The DNA was the basis for D and trimming; V, J and clone size are from that table. Counted in this sample were tens of thousands of clones; about nine tenths of them appeared once. The ten largest clonotypes hold 2.2% of the sample.

The source of this sequence is a man in his fifties or sixties with active COVID-19. The sequenced material came from peripheral blood. In this chain, TRBV7-2 is recombined with TRBJ2-6; TRBD2 might be the D gene, on 7 matching bases. CDR3 region: CASSPQGGAGANVLTF. The sequence in DNA is TGTGCCAGCAGCCCACAGGGAGGGGCTGGGGCCAACGTCCTGACTTTC. The variable domain in full, with residues beyond the CDR3 obtained from the reference TRBV7-2 and TRBJ2-6 genes, is GAGVSQSPSNKVTEKGKDVELRCDPISGHTALYWYRQSLGQGLEFLIYFQGNSAPDKSGLPSDRFSAERTGGSVSTLTIQRTQQEDSAVYLCASSPQGGAGANVLTFGAGSRLTVL.